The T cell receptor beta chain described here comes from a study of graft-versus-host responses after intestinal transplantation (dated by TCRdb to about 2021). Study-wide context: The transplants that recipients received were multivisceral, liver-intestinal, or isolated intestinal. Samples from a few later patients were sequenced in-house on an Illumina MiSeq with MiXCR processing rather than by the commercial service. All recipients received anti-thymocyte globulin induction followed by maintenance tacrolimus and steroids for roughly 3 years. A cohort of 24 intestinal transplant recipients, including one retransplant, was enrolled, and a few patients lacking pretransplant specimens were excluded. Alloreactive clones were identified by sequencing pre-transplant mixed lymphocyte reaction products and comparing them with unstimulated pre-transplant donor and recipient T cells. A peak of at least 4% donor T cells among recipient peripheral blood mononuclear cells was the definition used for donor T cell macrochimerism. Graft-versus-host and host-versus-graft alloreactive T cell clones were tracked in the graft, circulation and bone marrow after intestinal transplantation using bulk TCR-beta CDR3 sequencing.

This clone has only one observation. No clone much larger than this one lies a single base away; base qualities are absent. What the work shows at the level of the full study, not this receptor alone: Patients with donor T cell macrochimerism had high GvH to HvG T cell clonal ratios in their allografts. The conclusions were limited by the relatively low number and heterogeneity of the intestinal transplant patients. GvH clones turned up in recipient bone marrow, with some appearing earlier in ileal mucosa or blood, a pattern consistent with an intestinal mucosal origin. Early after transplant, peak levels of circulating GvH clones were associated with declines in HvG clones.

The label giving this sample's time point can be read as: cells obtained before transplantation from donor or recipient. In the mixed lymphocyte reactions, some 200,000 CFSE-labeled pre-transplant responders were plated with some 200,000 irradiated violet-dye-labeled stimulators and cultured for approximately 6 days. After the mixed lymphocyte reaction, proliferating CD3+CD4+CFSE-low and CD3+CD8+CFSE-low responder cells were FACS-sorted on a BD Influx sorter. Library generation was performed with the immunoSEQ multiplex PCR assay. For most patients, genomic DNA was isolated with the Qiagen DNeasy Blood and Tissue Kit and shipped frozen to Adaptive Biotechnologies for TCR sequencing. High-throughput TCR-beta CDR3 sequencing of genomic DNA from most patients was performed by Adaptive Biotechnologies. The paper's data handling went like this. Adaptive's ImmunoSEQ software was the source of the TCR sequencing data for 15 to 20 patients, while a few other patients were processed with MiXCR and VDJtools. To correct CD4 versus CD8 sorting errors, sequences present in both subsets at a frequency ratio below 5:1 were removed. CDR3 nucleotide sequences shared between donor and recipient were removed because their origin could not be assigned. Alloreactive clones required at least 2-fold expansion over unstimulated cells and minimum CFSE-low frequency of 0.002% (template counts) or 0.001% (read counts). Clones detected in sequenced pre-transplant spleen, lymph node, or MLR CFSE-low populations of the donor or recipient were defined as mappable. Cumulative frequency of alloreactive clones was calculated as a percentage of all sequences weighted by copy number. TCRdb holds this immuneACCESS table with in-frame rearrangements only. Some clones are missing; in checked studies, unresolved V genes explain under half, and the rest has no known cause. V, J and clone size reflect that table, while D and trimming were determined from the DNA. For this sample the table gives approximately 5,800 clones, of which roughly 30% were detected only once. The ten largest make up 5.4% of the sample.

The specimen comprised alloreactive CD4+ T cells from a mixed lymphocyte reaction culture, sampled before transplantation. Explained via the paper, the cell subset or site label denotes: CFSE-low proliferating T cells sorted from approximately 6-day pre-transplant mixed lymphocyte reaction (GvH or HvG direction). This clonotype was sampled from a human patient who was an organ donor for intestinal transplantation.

Here is the DNA: TGCGCCAGCAGCCAAGATTTTAGCGGACCCTCTAGCACAGATACGCAGTATTTT. This sequence encodes CASSQDFSGPSSTDTQYF. Recombination linked TRBV4-1 to TRBJ2-3, with a tentative D gene TRBD2 over 6 matching bases. The V and J ends are trimmed by 0 bases and 0 bases, leaving 16 bases between them. Reading from cysteine to phenylalanine, the CDR3 counts 18 amino acids. The retained sequence is limited to the CDR3, 54 bases, with the frame set at the first base. For CDR1 and CDR2, the germline V gene lists MGHRA and YSYEKL.